These 29 T cell receptor beta chains came from one sample sequenced in a study of T cells in Graves' hyperthyroidism and ophthalmopathy. Amplification of TCR beta CDR3 regions used RNA as the template. The HTBI primer set was used in a first-round RT-PCR of the TCR CDR3. TCRdb itself ran the multiplex PCR reads through MiXCR, one entry per CDR3 protein. The sample has roughly 380,000 distinct CDR3 sequences, roughly 13% seen once. Specimen: blood. Receptors originate from a woman aged 55-75 years with Graves' hyperthyroidism.

This clonotype was picked up many times. CDR3 coding DNA: TGTGCCAGCAGCCCCGGACTAGCGGGAGTGTATGTAGATACGCAGTATTTT. Encoded protein: CASSPGLAGVYVDTQYF. The chain has TRBV11-2 and TRBJ2-3, with 13 bases identical to TRBD2. This CDR3 has 17 amino acids. Germline V lookup: CDR1 SGHAT, CDR2 FQNNGV. With 5 bases clipped from V and 5 bases from J, the junction kept 10 bases outside the gene matches.

This clonotype was recorded a few times. The chain employs TRBV9 and TRBJ1-1; the D is unclear. CDR3 length: 15 amino acids. The V gene's germline CDR1 is SGDLS and CDR2 YYNGEE. V lost 7 bases to trimming and J lost 1 base, with 17 bases between them. DNA for the CDR3: TGTGCCAGCCGAAGGTGGGAGGGATCGAACACTGAAGCTTTCTTT. It encodes CASRRWEGSNTEAFF.

This clonotype appeared many times. The chain links TRBV7-2 to TRBJ2-1; 8 positions agree with TRBD2. The CDR3 spans 17 residues. Losses at the gene ends were 4 bases for V and 7 bases for J; bases not matched to a gene: 15. CDR1 is SGHTA, CDR2 FQGNSA, per germline. DNA of the CDR3: TGTGCCAGCAGCTCGGGGTCCCCGGGACTAGATTTGAATGAGCAGTTCTTC. It translates to CASSSGSPGLDLNEQFF.

This clonotype has a count of ten or more. The rearrangement joins TRBV12-5 to TRBJ2-3; weak D call: TRBD1 (6 bases). Deletions cut 6 bases from V and 0 bases from J, with 7 bases between. The CDR3 is 13 residues long. CDR1 is LGHNT and CDR2 is FRNRAP in the germline V gene. The CDR3 region has the DNA TGTGCTAGTGGGGACAGTAGCACAGATACGCAGTATTTT. Translation gives CASGDSSTDTQYF.

The CDR3 DNA is TGTGCCAGCAGACGCACTAGCGGGAGTGGCGGGGAGCTGTTTTTT. Translated, it gives CASRRTSGSGGELFF. The rearrangement uses TRBV7-9 and TRBJ2-2; 11 bases match TRBD2. Looked up from germline, CDR1 is SEHNR and CDR2 is FQNEAQ (reference sequence). Trimming cost V 6 bases and J 7 bases; bases outside gene matches: 7. The length of the CDR3 is 15 residues.

This clonotype was recorded many times. The rearrangement uses TRBV18 and TRBJ2-1, with D maybe TRBD2 (6 bases). V lost 4 bases, J lost 5 bases, and 12 bases lay in between. Germline V gives CDR1 KGHSH, CDR2 LQKENI. This CDR3 comprises 14 residues. CDR3 coding DNA: TGTGCCAGCTCACGGAGGGAACAGGACAATGAGCAGTTCTTC. This encodes CASSRREQDNEQFF. Based on the CDR3 plus reference TRBV18 and TRBJ2-1, the full variable domain is NAGVMQNPRHLVRRRGQEARLRCSPMKGHSHVYWYRQLPEEGLKFMVYLQKENIIDESGMPKERFSAEFPKEGPSILRIQQVVRGDSAAYFCASSRREQDNEQFFGPGTRLTVL.

This clonotype has at least ten counts. The chain uses TRBV4-1 and TRBJ1-5, with D possibly TRBD1 on 5 matching bases. This CDR3 comprises 16 residues. CDR1 is MGHRA, CDR2 YSYEKL, per germline. Deletions cut 0 bases from V and 7 bases from J, with 16 bases between. The DNA for the CDR3 is TGCGCCAGCAGCCAAGAATCCGGGACGTTGTGGCAGCCCCAGCATTTT. Amino acids: CASSQESGTLWQPQHF.

This clonotype came up many times. The gene calls are TRBV7-3 and TRBJ2-2; D remains unclear. Germline V gives CDR1 SGHTA, CDR2 FQGTGA. The V and J ends lost 5 bases and 1 base respectively, with 2 bases between them. The length of the CDR3 is 12 residues. The CDR3: CASSRNTGELFF. CDR3 coding DNA: TGTGCCAGCAGCCGGAACACCGGGGAGCTGTTTTTT.

The sample holds a few counts of this clonotype. This chain uses TRBV6-2 or TRBV6-3 with TRBJ2-5; either TRBD1 or TRBD2 may supply D (5 bases each). Between the trimmed V and J ends, which lost 6 bases and 4 bases, there was a span of 15 bases. The CDR3 is 14 amino acids. Germline V lookup: CDR1 MNHEY, CDR2 SVGEGT. CDR3 in amino acids: CASRALSGRETQYF. The DNA of the CDR3 is TGTGCCAGCAGAGCGTTGTCAGGGAGAGAGACCCAGTACTTC.

This clonotype occurred many times. The rearrangement uses TRBV11-2 and TRBJ1-1; possibly TRBD1 for D (6 bases). The CDR3 is 16 residues long. Germline V gene data show CDR1 as SGHAT and CDR2 as FQNNGV. Deletions cut 5 bases from V and 5 bases from J, with 21 bases between. This CDR3 reads CASSPTQGFRGTEAFF. The DNA of the CDR3 is TGTGCCAGCAGCCCAACACAGGGTTTTCGTGGGACTGAAGCTTTCTTT.

This clonotype was recorded at least ten times. The J gene is TRBJ2-1, the V gene TRBV30; 10 nucleotides agree with TRBD2. The germline gives CDR1 GTSNPN, CDR2 SVGIG (reference sequence). The V and J ends lost 6 bases and 7 bases, in that order; junction bases with no gene match: 9. The CDR3 contains 14 residues. The CDR3 region is CACSGTSDGNEQFF. The CDR3, as DNA: TGTGCCTGCTCGGGGACTAGCGACGGTAATGAGCAGTTCTTC.

This clonotype was seen repeatedly, ten times or more. The chain joins TRBV14 to TRBJ2-1, with 7 bases fitting TRBD1. V shed 0 bases, J shed 0 bases, and the junction held 5 bases outside the gene matches. CDR1 and CDR2 from the germline V gene are SGHDN and FVKESK. The CDR3 contains 17 residues. The CDR3 coding sequence is TGTGCCAGCAGCCAAGATCATTGGGACAGCTCCTACAATGAGCAGTTCTTC. It encodes CASSQDHWDSSYNEQFF.

This chain joins TRBV6-6 and TRBJ2-7; D ambiguous. V lost 3 bases and J lost 6, with 18 bases in between. The germline CDR1 and CDR2 sequences are MNHNY and SVGAGI (reference sequence). This CDR3 comprises 15 residues. In DNA, the CDR3 is TGTGCCAGCAGTTATTCCACGGGCCTCCCTGGCGAGCAGTACTTC. Its translation: CASSYSTGLPGEQYF.

The table lists this clonotype with many counts. The CDR3 sequence is CASGFRQPGLAGGPSKNIQYF. The CDR3 bases are TGTGCTAGTGGTTTCCGACAACCGGGACTAGCGGGAGGGCCGTCCAAAAACATTCAGTACTTC. This chain links TRBV12-5 with TRBJ2-4; 16 bases align to TRBD2. The V segment lost 3 bases and the J segment 2 bases; nucleotides outside the gene matches: 13. This CDR3 has 21 amino acids. Germline V gives CDR1 LGHNT, CDR2 FRNRAP.

Turning to this clonotype: A read error is possible here, since a much larger clone lies one base away. J is TRBJ2-1 and V is TRBV7-2, with 10 nucleotides matching TRBD2. J was trimmed by 6 bases and V by 4 bases; bases with no gene match: 6. The CDR3 has 15 amino acids. Germline CDR1 SGHTA, CDR2 FQGNSA. The CDR3 coding sequence is TGTGCCAGCAGCTCGCTCAGACTAGCGGGCAATGAGCAGTTCTTC. This codes for CASSSLRLAGNEQFF.

The chain uses TRBV29-1 and TRBJ2-1, with D maybe TRBD2 (6 bases). Trimming took 7 bases from V and 9 from J, leaving 22 bases between them. This CDR3 is 14 amino acids long. The germline gives CDR1 SQVTM, CDR2 ANQGSEA. This chain's CDR3 is CSARVMGGPGEQFF. The CDR3 DNA follows: TGCAGCGCCCGCGTTATGGGAGGCCCCGGTGAGCAGTTCTTC.

The V gene is TRBV9, the J gene TRBJ2-1; 11 bases agree with TRBD2. CDR1 and CDR2 (germline): SGDLS, YYNGEE. With V trimmed by 0 bases and J by 9 bases, 11 bases remained unmatched. This CDR3 spans 17 amino acids. For the CDR3, the DNA is TGTGCCAGCAGCGTAGGGGATAGCGGGAGGGCACGGGGTGAGCAGTTCTTC. Amino acid sequence: CASSVGDSGRARGEQFF.

At least ten counts were recorded for this clonotype. This rearrangement joins TRBV2 to TRBJ2-7, with unresolved D. Germline values: CDR1 SNHLY, CDR2 FYNNEI. Trimming cost V 6 bases and J 0 bases, with 15 bases left between them. The CDR3 is 15 amino acids. CDR3 protein: CASRGPLGISYEQYF. CDR3 in DNA: TGTGCCAGCAGAGGGCCATTGGGTATCTCCTACGAGCAGTACTTC.

This clonotype was seen at least ten times. One end of the junction is discordant with germline, which a read error may explain. The rearrangement joins TRBV20-1 to TRBJ1-6; tentatively, D is TRBD1 (6 bases). The germline V gene has CDR1 DFQATT and CDR2 SNEGSKA (reference sequence). The CDR3 runs 12 residues. CDR3 amino acids: CSARGGSSPLHF. The CDR3 nucleotides are TGCAGTGCGAGAGGGGGTAGCTCACCCCTCCACTTT.

The rearrangement joins TRBV5-6 to TRBJ2-1; 7 nucleotides align to TRBD2. With 5 bases clipped from V and 4 bases from J, the junction kept 6 bases outside the gene matches. Per the germline V gene, CDR1 is SGHDT and CDR2 is YYEEEE. This CDR3 has 14 residues. CDR3 sequence: CASRASGEYNEQFF. DNA of the CDR3: TGTGCCAGCAGGGCTAGCGGAGAGTACAATGAGCAGTTCTTC.

This clonotype was observed many times. V usage is TRBV30 and J usage is TRBJ2-7; the D is unclear. Germline assignment: CDR1 GTSNPN and CDR2 SVGIG (reference sequence). The ends were cut back, 1 base at V and 3 bases at J, with 10 bases in the middle. The CDR3 runs 13 residues. The CDR3 DNA reads as TGTGCCTGGAGTGCTGGACGCCGCTACGAGCAGTACTTC. It is translated as CAWSAGRRYEQYF.

The chain has TRBV6-5 and TRBJ2-5; 9 nucleotides match TRBD1. The CDR3 runs to 16 residues. V was pared by 2 bases and J by 2 bases, with 6 bases of the junction left unmatched. Germline-derived CDR1 and CDR2 are MNHEY and SVGAGI. This CDR3 reads CASSYTDDRGQETQYF. CDR3 sequence (DNA): TGTGCCAGCAGTTACACCGACGACAGGGGGCAAGAGACCCAGTACTTC.

The chain has TRBV15 and TRBJ2-3; D is unclear. Germline CDR1 reads LNHNV; CDR2 reads YYDKDF (reference sequence). Trimming took off 1 base at V and 4 bases at J, with 9 bases between the two ends. The CDR3 runs 14 residues. CDR3 bases: TGTGCCACCAGCAGAGGAGTAGCCCCAGATACGCAGTATTTT. It encodes CATSRGVAPDTQYF. Using reference TRBV15 and TRBJ2-3 for the parts outside the CDR3, the full variable domain is DAMVIQNPRYQVTQFGKPVTLSCSQTLNHNVMYWYQQKSSQAPKLLFHYYDKDFNNEADTPDNFQSRRPNTSFCFLDIRSPGLGDTAMYLCATSRGVAPDTQYFGPGTRLTVL.

The table lists this clonotype with a few counts. This chain links TRBV28 with TRBJ2-3, with no clear D. CDR1 MDHEN and CDR2 SYDVKM come from the germline V gene. This CDR3 contains 14 residues. Trimming pared 2 bases from V and 2 bases from J, leaving 8 bases between. CDR3 residues: CASSLMETTDTQYF. In DNA form, the CDR3 reads TGTGCCAGCAGTTTAATGGAAACCACAGATACGCAGTATTTT.

This clonotype was picked up many times. The V gene is TRBV12-3 or TRBV12-4, the J gene TRBJ2-1; 14 positions agree with TRBD2. J lost 8 bases, V lost 6 bases, and 9 bases had no gene match. The CDR3 is 16 amino acids. In DNA form, the CDR3 reads TGTGCCAGCAGGCCCGGACTAGCGGGAGGTCGGTATGAGCAGTTCTTC. This encodes CASRPGLAGGRYEQFF.

This clonotype was seen many times. The chain is built from TRBV6-5 and TRBJ2-3; D is uncertain. Germline V CDR1 and CDR2: MNHEY, SVGAGI. This CDR3 has 15 residues. V was cut by 1 base and J by 0 bases, with 8 bases left in between. The CDR3 region has the DNA TGTGCCAGCAGTTACTGGGGTCCTAGCACAGATACGCAGTATTTT. Its protein is CASSYWGPSTDTQYF.

In this sample, this clonotype turned up many times. The V gene is TRBV12-3 or TRBV12-4, the J gene TRBJ2-1; 7 bases are shared with TRBD2. Germline trimming cut 6 bases from V and 1 base from J; bases unmatched to any gene: 18. The CDR3 sequence is 19 residues long. DNA for the CDR3: TGTGCCAGCAGCTTTCCCATTGTACATAGCGGGCCTTCCTACAATGAGCAGTTCTTC. Its translation is CASSFPIVHSGPSYNEQFF.

This clonotype occurred a few times. The chain uses TRBV19 and TRBJ1-4; the D gene is possibly TRBD1 (6 bases). Germline CDR1 reads LNHDA; CDR2 reads SQIVND (reference sequence). The length of the CDR3 is 15 residues. V dropped 6 bases and J dropped 4 bases, with 15 bases sitting between them. The CDR3 DNA reads TGTGCCAGTAGCAGGGGTGGGAATGGTAATGAAAAACTGTTTTTT. Translation: CASSRGGNGNEKLFF.

The V gene is TRBV7-2, the J gene TRBJ2-7; 10 nucleotides agree with TRBD2. CDR3 length: 15 residues. V dropped 3 bases and J dropped 3; count of bases not matched to a gene: 5. Germline assignment: CDR1 SGHTA and CDR2 FQGNSA. CDR3 in DNA: TGTGCCAGCAGCTTCTCCCCTAGCGGGAGCTACGAGCAGTACTTC. Its protein is CASSFSPSGSYEQYF.